This TCR beta chain was captured by sequencing in a study of a mutant IDH1 vaccine in newly diagnosed glioma. Trimming took off 0 bases at V and 2 bases at J, with 7 bases between the two ends. CDR3 length: 14 residues. The germline V gene has CDR1 SGDLS and CDR2 YYNGEE. TCRdb keeps only in-frame clones here, not all; method: immunoSEQ multiplex PCR. Of about 64,000 clones listed, 74% are singletons. As to time point: week 35, safety follow-up. Vaccine doses each comprised 300 ug of mutant IDH1 20-mer peptide, with topical imiquimod. Donors' newly diagnosed IDH1-mutant WHO grade 3 or 4 astrocytomas lacked nuclear ATRX. A single count supports this clone. Antigen: not known.

The TCR was taken from a man aged 50-60 years with glioma. The sequences come from PBMCs, collected from a glioma patient whose treatment included an IDH1 peptide vaccine. This rearrangement joins TRBV9 to TRBJ2-3; no reliable D call. CDR3 sequence reads: CASSVAADTDTQYF. The CDR3 nucleotides are TGTGCCAGCAGCGTAGCGGCAGACACAGATACGCAGTATTTT.